This TCR beta chain was recovered during a study of T cells after yellow fever vaccination. Study conclusions and caveats: Clonotypes found in both CD4 and CD8 compartments made up a small share. Reappearance after the booster was observed for most primary-vaccination clones (about 96% CD4, over 70% CD8).

MiXCR, applied by TCRdb to the 5' RACE reads, yields one record per CDR3 protein. This table has hundreds of thousands of distinct CDR3 sequences, roughly 13% appearing once. With V trimmed by 6 bases and J by 13 bases, 8 bases remained unmatched. The CDR3 totals 12 residues. Germline CDR1 is DFQATT and CDR2 is SNEGSKA (reference sequence). This clonotype was counted only a few times. The antigen is not known. The source of this sequence is a man aged 25-45 years who received the YFV17D yellow fever vaccine. The chain employs TRBV20-1 and TRBJ2-1, with 11 bases matching TRBD2. The starting material was PBMCs, obtained on the day of the yellow fever booster vaccination. The CDR3 DNA follows: TGCAGTGCCCCAGCTAGCGGGAGGTTTCAGTTCTTC. It codes for CSAPASGRFQFF.